The 2 T cell receptor beta chains given below trace back to one sample, sequenced in a study of T cell changes during pregnancy in multiple sclerosis. Libraries were prepared by immunoSEQ multiplex PCR; TCRdb keeps only in-frame clonotypes and omits some of them. Here the sample spans some 29,000 clones, around 91% being singletons. Sample: CD8+ T cells from peripheral blood mononuclear cells, taken after pregnancy. The receptors originated from a female donor with multiple sclerosis, enrolled in a pregnancy study.

CDR3 sequence: CASSLGSQQGGIQYF. CDR3 bases: TGTGCCAGCAGCTTAGGGTCCCAACAGGGGGGCATTCAGTACTTC. The V call is TRBV7-8, the J call TRBJ2-4; 8 bases line up with TRBD1. CDR3 length equals 15 residues. Germline V gives CDR1 SGHVS, CDR2 FQNEAQ. Trimming took 1 base from V and 9 from J; bases not matched to a gene: 8. The full variable domain, in which reference TRBV7-8 and TRBJ2-4 provide the parts outside the CDR3, is GAGVSQSPRYKVAKRGQDVALRCDPISGHVSLFWYQQALGQGPEFLTYFQNEAQLDKSGLPSDRFFAERPEGSVSTLKIQRTQQEDSAVYLCASSLGSQQGGIQYFGAGTRLSVL.

The chain employs TRBV6-4 and TRBJ2-3; possibly TRBD2 for D (6 bases). CDR3 size: 14 residues. Germline CDR1 reads MRHNA; CDR2 reads SNTAGT. With 4 bases removed from V and 3 bases from J, the gap between germline ends came to 11 bases. CDR3 sequence (DNA): TGTGCCAGCAGTGGGACGGGAGAGACAGATACGCAGTATTTT. This sequence encodes CASSGTGETDTQYF.